This T cell receptor (beta chain) was sequenced in a study of glioma-infiltrating T cells after dendritic cell vaccination (dated by TCRdb to about 2016). Describing the broader study: The cohort included some 15 glioblastoma patients drawn from Phase I and II dendritic cell vaccination trials, of whom 9 were newly diagnosed and 6 had recurrent disease. Tumor-infiltrating lymphocyte content was quantified and tumor and blood repertoires were compared in dendritic cell-vaccinated glioblastoma patients by deep sequencing of TCR beta CDR3 regions. To make the vaccine, monocyte-derived dendritic cells were cultured for 6 to 7 days with IL-4 and GM-CSF and then pulsed overnight with autologous tumor lysate. Patients received three intradermal dendritic cell vaccine injections at biweekly intervals in the arm below the axilla. Between the early 2000s and the early 2010s, the patients were given dendritic cell vaccination pulsed with autologous tumor lysate. TCR sequencing metrics, including TIL content and tumor-blood repertoire overlap, were correlated with survival after dendritic cell vaccination.

Beyond this particular receptor, the publication reports: The three-group TCR overlap response model was characterized as speculative, and prospective validation of the model was stated to be required. No direct relationship between TCR clonality and survival was found, suggesting that a diverse polyclonal response may matter. After dendritic cell vaccination, a higher estimated pretreatment TIL content predicted longer time to progression and longer overall survival. The cohort was small and heterogeneous, and full blood and tumor sets were available for few patients, with initial-recurrent tumor pairs available for even fewer patients.

TCRB CDR3 regions were amplified from approximately 2 ug genomic DNA, or all available DNA if less, using the immunoSEQ assay. The multiplex PCR relied on 60 forward primers for TCR V beta segments and 13 reverse primers for J beta segments. Synthetic control templates were spiked into each sample at limiting dilution to estimate reads per starting template. Reads of 87 bp were generated by sequencing on the Illumina HiSeq System. Per the original workflow: PCR and sequencing errors were removed by a nearest neighbor algorithm that merged closely related sequences. TCR overlap was defined as the percentage of unique tumor TCR beta sequences that were also found in the peripheral blood of the same patient. In TCRdb, the immuneACCESS table is reduced to in-frame sequences with V and J assigned. These tables do not hold every clone; where another copy was compared, an unresolved V gene accounts for under half, and the others remain unexplained. V and J calls and clone size are as listed in that table; D and trimming were resolved from the DNA. Across this sample there are about 21,000 clones, with 70% to 80% seen only once. 36% of the sample lies in the top ten.

Patients were selected for having adequate residual fresh-frozen tumor tissue and more than two years of available survival data. None of the glioblastoma patients carried an isocitrate dehydrogenase mutation, although molecular status otherwise varied. PBMC were collected before vaccination, two weeks after the third vaccination, and at tumor progression when it occurred. Genomic DNA was extracted with the Qiagen DNeasy Blood extraction Kit. As concerns this clone: This receptor's antigen is unknown. Base qualities are missing; no much larger clone stands one base away.

The CDR3 sequence holds 13 residues, the cysteine and phenylalanine included. The retained sequence is limited to the CDR3, 39 bases, with the frame set at the first base. V is clipped by 7 bases and J by 4 bases, and the sequence between their germline boundaries is 13 bases long. The germline V gene supplies CDR1 SGHTA and CDR2 FQGNSA. The sequencing used blood, collected before dendritic cell vaccination. The sequence came from a human donor with glioblastoma. The receptor chain draws on TRBV7-2 and TRBJ1-1; the D gene remains uncertain. Read as DNA, the sequence is TGTGCCAGCACCCTTGTTCGGGGCACTGAAGCTTTCTTT. Translated, it reads CASTLVRGTEAFF.